One T cell receptor beta chain is described in this entry. The ends lost 4 bases at V and 4 bases at J; junction bases unmatched: 13. From germline, CDR1 is SGDLS and CDR2 YYNGEE. The CDR3 spans 16 residues. The assay was immunoSEQ multiplex PCR, and TCRdb's table has in-frame clones only and misses some. This table holds some 28,000 clones, about 60% found once. The data stem from a study of early stage breast cancer tumors. This clonotype was sampled from a person aged 45 to 60 with breast cancer. Input material: breast tumor tissue. This chain links TRBV9 with TRBJ1-2, with 7 nucleotides matching TRBD1. CDR3 nucleotide sequence: TGTGCCAGCAGCTTCCGACAGGGAGGGGATACCTATGGCTACACCTTC. Its translation: CASSFRQGGDTYGYTF.